This T cell receptor (beta chain) came from a study of blood T cell repertoires in COVID-19. Study summary: There were acute and convalescent COVID-19 samples, and they came from the United States, Italy and Spain. PBMCs, B-cell-depleted T cells, or T cells were the source of the cDNA or gDNA that made up the material.

CDR1 SGHTS and CDR2 YDEGEE come from the germline V gene. The CDR3 loop spans 14 amino acids. V was cut by 2 bases and J by 0 bases, with 8 bases left in between. Authors' data handling: How many nucleated cells were present was estimated from reference gene primer amplification. Using immunoSEQ multiplex PCR, the repertoire was profiled, and TCRdb retains in-frame clones only, with some absent. V and J calls and clone size are copied from that table; D and trimming were computed from the DNA. Found here are some 150,000 clones, approximately 86% of them singletons; the top ten hold more than 0.8%. The receptor's source is a woman aged 45-65 years with acute or convalescent COVID-19. The chain has TRBV5-8 and TRBJ1-1; D not certain. The sequenced sample consisted of peripheral blood. The CDR3 sequence is CASSFSDLNTEAFF. As DNA, the CDR3 is TGTGCCAGCAGCTTTTCAGACTTGAACACTGAAGCTTTCTTT.